This T cell receptor beta chain was profiled in a study of T cell changes during pregnancy in multiple sclerosis. This CDR3 has 21 residues. V was clipped by 4 bases and J by 0 bases; unmatched bases: 19. CDR1 is SGHRS, CDR2 YFSETQ, per germline. The protocol was immunoSEQ multiplex PCR, while the TCRdb copy is restricted to in-frame clones and leaves out a portion. The table shows over 35,000 clones, with around 91% occurring only once. This sequence was found in a female donor with multiple sclerosis, enrolled in a pregnancy study. The input for sequencing was CD8+ T cells from peripheral blood mononuclear cells, taken in the first trimester of pregnancy. This chain links TRBV5-1 with TRBJ2-1; the match to TRBD2 covers 10 bases. The CDR3: CASSPPLFSGGSPSSYNEQFF. CDR3 bases: TGCGCCAGCAGCCCGCCGCTCTTTAGCGGGGGGTCCCCGAGCTCCTACAATGAGCAGTTCTTC.